Here is one TCR beta chain with its context. The table came from immunoSEQ multiplex PCR; TCRdb's copy has only in-frame clones and leaves some out. The top ten clones hold around 15% of a sample with 200,000 to 250,000 clones, 75% to 90% of them seen once. The sample originates from a study of cytomegalovirus exposure and HLA in healthy donors. V shed 0 bases and J shed 3 bases, with 10 bases lying between them. Germline V gene sequence: CDR1 SGDLS, CDR2 YYNGEE. The CDR3 runs to 14 residues. This TCR came from a woman in her twenties or thirties in good health and CMV-seropositive. The specimen was PBMCs. The chain couples TRBV9 to TRBJ2-7; a possible D gene is TRBD1 (5 bases). CDR3 in DNA: TGTGCCAGCAGCGTAGGGGCAGGGAACTACGAGCAGTACTTC. Its protein is CASSVGAGNYEQYF.